These T cell receptor beta chains were read from a single sample in a study of T-cell reconstitution after alpha-beta-depleted transplantation in children. TCRdb called the PCR reads again in MiXCR, with one record for every CDR3 protein. The table includes roughly 350,000 distinct CDR3 sequences, about 16% detected once. The material sequenced was PBMCs, mostly from graft donor cells, taken 360 days after TCRalphabeta/CD19-depleted stem cell transplant. All receptors derive from a male patient aged 2-10 years who had a stem cell transplant for acute lymphoblastic leukemia, so the T cells may come from the graft donor. Each CDR3 is given with its conserved first and last residue. Each record gives: J gene, clone size, V gene, D gene, CDR3 protein, CDR3 DNA. The D gene is left open where the match is weak. Not every row has a clone size; where given, it reads once, few, many or a size class.

j_gene: TRBJ2-1
abundance: NA
v_gene: TRBV7-2
d_gene: TRBD2
CDR3aa: CASTFSGGSYNEQFF
CDR3nt: TGTGCCAGCACTTTTAGCGGGGGGTCCTACAATGAGCAGTTCTTC

j_gene: TRBJ2-7
abundance: many
v_gene: TRBV12-3/TRBV12-4
d_gene: NA
CDR3aa: CASSLKDRLSYEQYF
CDR3nt: TGTGCCAGCAGTTTAAAGGACCGTCTCTCCTACGAGCAGTACTTC

j_gene: TRBJ2-1
abundance: NA
v_gene: TRBV28
d_gene: TRBD2
CDR3aa: CASSFVRLRTSGRAGRNEQFF
CDR3nt: TGTGCCAGCAGTTTCGTACGGCTTCGGACTAGCGGGAGGGCCGGGAGGAATGAGCAGTTCTTC

j_gene: TRBJ2-7
abundance: NA
v_gene: TRBV7-6
d_gene: TRBD1
CDR3aa: CASSPWTGGEQYF
CDR3nt: TGTGCCAGCAGCCCGTGGACAGGGGGCGAGCAGTACTTC

j_gene: TRBJ2-4
abundance: few
v_gene: TRBV6-6
d_gene: NA
CDR3aa: CASSSGQNIQYF
CDR3nt: TGTGCCAGCAGTTCCGGTCAAAACATTCAGTACTTC

j_gene: TRBJ1-2
abundance: NA
v_gene: TRBV12-3/TRBV12-4
d_gene: NA
CDR3aa: CASTPGPGGYTF
CDR3nt: TGTGCCAGCACCCCGGGACCGGGAGGCTACACCTTC

j_gene: TRBJ2-7
abundance: NA
v_gene: TRBV20-1
d_gene: NA
CDR3aa: CSARDPRGEQYF
CDR3nt: TGCAGTGCTAGAGATCCTCGGGGCGAGCAGTACTTC

j_gene: TRBJ2-7
abundance: few
v_gene: TRBV5-1
d_gene: NA
CDR3aa: CASSLGGSQTYEQYF
CDR3nt: TGCGCCAGCAGCTTGGGTGGGAGCCAAACCTACGAGCAGTACTTC

j_gene: TRBJ1-2
abundance: few
v_gene: TRBV6-1
d_gene: NA
CDR3aa: CASSGLAGTHVHYGYTF
CDR3nt: TGTGCCAGCAGTGGGTTGGCTGGGACCCACGTGCACTATGGCTACACCTTC

j_gene: TRBJ2-1
abundance: few
v_gene: TRBV11-2
d_gene: TRBD2
CDR3aa: CASSLTGRAYNEQFF
CDR3nt: TGTGCCAGCAGCTTAACCGGGAGGGCCTACAATGAGCAGTTCTTC

j_gene: TRBJ1-2
abundance: NA
v_gene: TRBV29-1
d_gene: TRBD1
CDR3aa: CSLGQGLSGYTF
CDR3nt: TGCAGCTTGGGACAGGGGCTATCTGGCTACACCTTC

j_gene: TRBJ2-5
abundance: few
v_gene: TRBV3-1
d_gene: TRBD2
CDR3aa: CASSRLGTSPLETQYF
CDR3nt: TGTGCCAGCAGCCGCCTTGGGACTAGTCCATTAGAGACCCAGTACTTC

j_gene: TRBJ2-6
abundance: NA
v_gene: TRBV12-3/TRBV12-4
d_gene: TRBD2
CDR3aa: CASTSAGGSSGANVLTF
CDR3nt: TGTGCCAGCACCTCAGCGGGAGGGTCTTCTGGGGCCAACGTCCTGACTTTC

j_gene: TRBJ2-3
abundance: many
v_gene: TRBV5-1
d_gene: TRBD2
CDR3aa: CASSSLGLAGVDTQYF
CDR3nt: TGCGCCAGCAGCTCCCTAGGACTAGCGGGCGTGGATACGCAGTATTTT

j_gene: TRBJ2-3
abundance: few
v_gene: TRBV5-1
d_gene: TRBD1
CDR3aa: CASSITPTGNTDTQYF
CDR3nt: TGCGCCAGCAGCATTACACCGACAGGGAACACAGATACGCAGTATTTT

j_gene: TRBJ2-7
abundance: NA
v_gene: TRBV12-3/TRBV12-4
d_gene: NA
CDR3aa: CASSFATVESSYEQYF
CDR3nt: TGTGCCAGCAGTTTCGCGACAGTGGAAAGCTCCTACGAGCAGTACTTC

j_gene: TRBJ2-7
abundance: NA
v_gene: TRBV28
d_gene: NA
CDR3aa: CASSSLFVTTHYEQYF
CDR3nt: TGTGCCAGCAGTTCTTTATTTGTGACCACACACTACGAGCAGTACTTC

j_gene: TRBJ1-6
abundance: few
v_gene: TRBV10-3
d_gene: NA
CDR3aa: CAISESEGIAISPLHF
CDR3nt: TGTGCCATCAGTGAGTCGGAGGGTATCGCGATTTCACCCCTCCACTTT

j_gene: TRBJ1-1
abundance: NA
v_gene: TRBV29-1
d_gene: NA
CDR3aa: CSVDVWGRGGF
CDR3nt: TGCAGCGTTGACGTGTGGGGCCGCGGGGGCTTT

j_gene: TRBJ1-5
abundance: NA
v_gene: TRBV20-1
d_gene: TRBD1
CDR3aa: CSARLGQGAHQPQHF
CDR3nt: TGCAGTGCTAGACTCGGACAGGGCGCCCATCAGCCCCAGCATTTT

j_gene: TRBJ2-1
abundance: once
v_gene: TRBV7-6
d_gene: NA
CDR3aa: CASSSPRANEQFF
CDR3nt: TGTGCCAGCAGCTCACCTAGGGCCAATGAGCAGTTCTTC

j_gene: TRBJ2-7
abundance: many
v_gene: TRBV20-1
d_gene: TRBD2
CDR3aa: CSARDMGGPYEQYF
CDR3nt: TGCAGTGCTAGAGATATGGGAGGGCCCTACGAGCAGTACTTC

j_gene: TRBJ2-1
abundance: few
v_gene: TRBV15
d_gene: TRBD2
CDR3aa: CATSSLAGPYNEQFF
CDR3nt: TGTGCCACCAGCAGTTTAGCGGGGCCCTACAATGAGCAGTTCTTC

j_gene: TRBJ2-7
abundance: NA
v_gene: TRBV28
d_gene: TRBD2
CDR3aa: CASSLPPLPLAGGGYEQYF
CDR3nt: TGTGCCAGCAGTTTGCCCCCACTCCCTCTAGCGGGGGGGGGCTACGAGCAGTACTTC

j_gene: TRBJ2-3
abundance: NA
v_gene: TRBV20-1
d_gene: NA
CDR3aa: CSARMEADTQYF
CDR3nt: TGCAGTGCTAGAATGGAGGCAGATACGCAGTATTTT

j_gene: TRBJ2-2
abundance: few
v_gene: TRBV20-1
d_gene: TRBD2
CDR3aa: CSARAREGRITGELFF
CDR3nt: TGCAGTGCTAGAGCCCGGGAGGGGCGCATAACCGGGGAGCTGTTTTTT

j_gene: TRBJ1-2
abundance: few
v_gene: TRBV28
d_gene: TRBD1
CDR3aa: CASSLLSPGQGDYGYTF
CDR3nt: TGTGCCAGCAGTTTACTCTCCCCGGGACAGGGGGACTATGGCTACACCTTC

j_gene: TRBJ2-7
abundance: NA
v_gene: TRBV12-3/TRBV12-4
d_gene: NA
CDR3aa: CASSLVPGPEEQYF
CDR3nt: TGTGCCAGCAGTTTAGTTCCAGGGCCGGAAGAGCAGTACTTC

j_gene: TRBJ2-7
abundance: few
v_gene: TRBV7-2
d_gene: NA
CDR3aa: CASSLGTFNYEQYF
CDR3nt: TGTGCCAGCAGCTTGGGGACATTTAACTACGAGCAGTACTTC

j_gene: TRBJ2-1
abundance: few
v_gene: TRBV4-3
d_gene: TRBD2
CDR3aa: CASSQQLAGETYNEQFF
CDR3nt: TGCGCCAGCAGCCAACAACTAGCGGGGGAAACCTACAATGAGCAGTTCTTC

j_gene: TRBJ2-1
abundance: NA
v_gene: TRBV6-2/TRBV6-3
d_gene: NA
CDR3aa: CASSYSFWVRDNEQFF
CDR3nt: TGTGCCAGCAGTTATTCCTTTTGGGTTCGGGACAATGAGCAGTTCTTC

j_gene: TRBJ2-1
abundance: many
v_gene: TRBV7-3
d_gene: NA
CDR3aa: CASSQTPGPYNEQFF
CDR3nt: TGTGCCAGCAGCCAAACGCCAGGGCCTTACAATGAGCAGTTCTTC

j_gene: TRBJ1-5
abundance: few
v_gene: TRBV28
d_gene: NA
CDR3aa: CASSLYPDHGSDQPQHF
CDR3nt: TGTGCCAGCAGTTTATACCCTGACCACGGTAGCGATCAGCCCCAGCATTTT

j_gene: TRBJ1-1
abundance: few
v_gene: TRBV9
d_gene: TRBD1
CDR3aa: CASSVAPRGHLNTEAFF
CDR3nt: TGTGCCAGCAGCGTAGCCCCAAGGGGGCACCTGAACACTGAAGCTTTCTTT

j_gene: TRBJ2-1
abundance: many
v_gene: TRBV9
d_gene: NA
CDR3aa: CASSVEARGRVFF
CDR3nt: TGTGCCAGCAGCGTAGAGGCCAGGGGGAGGGTGTTCTTC

j_gene: TRBJ2-1
abundance: few
v_gene: TRBV28
d_gene: NA
CDR3aa: CASSHPTRGEQFF
CDR3nt: TGTGCCAGCAGTCATCCGACGAGGGGCGAGCAGTTCTTC

j_gene: TRBJ1-5
abundance: few
v_gene: TRBV7-2
d_gene: NA
CDR3aa: CASSLDREQPQHF
CDR3nt: TGTGCCAGCAGCTTAGACAGGGAACAGCCCCAGCATTTT

j_gene: TRBJ2-1
abundance: NA
v_gene: TRBV5-6
d_gene: NA
CDR3aa: CASSRTDKTYNEQFF
CDR3nt: TGTGCCAGCAGCCGAACGGACAAGACCTACAATGAGCAGTTCTTC

j_gene: TRBJ1-6
abundance: NA
v_gene: TRBV10-3
d_gene: TRBD1
CDR3aa: CAISETGDESPLHF
CDR3nt: TGTGCCATCAGCGAAACAGGGGATGAATCACCCCTCCACTTT

j_gene: TRBJ1-5
abundance: NA
v_gene: TRBV6-5
d_gene: TRBD1
CDR3aa: CASSYDRDQPQHF
CDR3nt: TGTGCCAGCAGTTACGACAGGGATCAGCCCCAGCATTTT

j_gene: TRBJ2-7
abundance: few
v_gene: TRBV5-1
d_gene: NA
CDR3aa: CASSTDGSYSYEQYF
CDR3nt: TGCGCCAGCAGCACTGACGGGAGTTATTCCTACGAGCAGTACTTC

j_gene: TRBJ2-2
abundance: NA
v_gene: TRBV27
d_gene: NA
CDR3aa: CASSLGLQGRAGELFF
CDR3nt: TGTGCCAGCAGTTTAGGCCTACAGGGGAGGGCCGGGGAGCTGTTTTTT

j_gene: TRBJ1-4
abundance: NA
v_gene: TRBV10-3
d_gene: TRBD1
CDR3aa: CAISADRGLEKLFF
CDR3nt: TGTGCCATCTCCGCGGACAGGGGGCTGGAAAAACTGTTTTTT

j_gene: TRBJ2-1
abundance: few
v_gene: TRBV6-2/TRBV6-3
d_gene: TRBD2
CDR3aa: CASTQVAGGGGEQFF
CDR3nt: TGTGCCAGTACCCAGGTAGCGGGAGGAGGTGGTGAGCAGTTCTTC

j_gene: TRBJ2-3
abundance: few
v_gene: TRBV29-1
d_gene: TRBD2
CDR3aa: CSVVVTSGSFASTDTQYF
CDR3nt: TGCAGCGTTGTAGTAACTAGCGGGAGTTTTGCTAGCACAGATACGCAGTATTTT

j_gene: TRBJ2-7
abundance: many
v_gene: TRBV6-5
d_gene: NA
CDR3aa: CASSYKGPGTFPYEQYF
CDR3nt: TGTGCCAGCAGTTACAAGGGCCCAGGGACCTTCCCCTACGAGCAGTACTTC

j_gene: TRBJ2-5
abundance: NA
v_gene: TRBV12-3/TRBV12-4
d_gene: TRBD2
CDR3aa: CASSLSKREGPGETQYF
CDR3nt: TGTGCCAGCAGTTTAAGTAAGCGGGAGGGCCCGGGGGAGACCCAGTACTTC

j_gene: TRBJ2-7
abundance: few
v_gene: TRBV12-3/TRBV12-4
d_gene: NA
CDR3aa: CASSLKGLEQYF
CDR3nt: TGTGCCAGCAGTTTGAAGGGGCTCGAGCAGTACTTC

j_gene: TRBJ2-5
abundance: NA
v_gene: TRBV9
d_gene: TRBD2
CDR3aa: CASSVGEGWLETQYF
CDR3nt: TGTGCCAGCAGCGTTGGGGAGGGCTGGCTGGAGACCCAGTACTTC

j_gene: TRBJ2-1
abundance: NA
v_gene: TRBV7-9
d_gene: NA
CDR3aa: CASSSPAGEVNEQFF
CDR3nt: TGTGCCAGCAGCTCACCGGCAGGGGAGGTTAATGAGCAGTTCTTC

j_gene: TRBJ2-3
abundance: few
v_gene: TRBV7-8
d_gene: NA
CDR3aa: CASSAPGHGGDTQYF
CDR3nt: TGTGCCAGCAGCGCGCCGGGCCACGGAGGAGATACGCAGTATTTT

j_gene: TRBJ1-1
abundance: few
v_gene: TRBV19
d_gene: TRBD1
CDR3aa: CASSLGRQGNTEAFF
CDR3nt: TGTGCCAGTAGTCTTGGGAGACAGGGGAACACTGAAGCTTTCTTT

j_gene: TRBJ2-7
abundance: NA
v_gene: TRBV4-2
d_gene: NA
CDR3aa: CASSQSLGPYEQYF
CDR3nt: TGTGCCAGCAGCCAGTCTTTGGGACCCTACGAGCAGTACTTC

j_gene: TRBJ1-1
abundance: NA
v_gene: TRBV4-2
d_gene: NA
CDR3aa: CASSQDVVQNEAFF
CDR3nt: TGTGCCAGCAGCCAAGATGTGGTACAGAATGAAGCTTTCTTT

j_gene: TRBJ2-2
abundance: NA
v_gene: TRBV12-3/TRBV12-4
d_gene: NA
CDR3aa: CASGLGVTGELFF
CDR3nt: TGTGCCAGCGGGCTAGGTGTCACCGGGGAGCTGTTTTTT

j_gene: TRBJ1-1
abundance: few
v_gene: TRBV12-3/TRBV12-4
d_gene: NA
CDR3aa: CASSWGALNTEAFF
CDR3nt: TGTGCCAGCAGTTGGGGGGCCCTGAACACTGAAGCTTTCTTT

j_gene: TRBJ2-1
abundance: few
v_gene: TRBV4-3
d_gene: TRBD2
CDR3aa: CASSRRMTSGTLNEQFF
CDR3nt: TGCGCCAGCAGCCGAAGGATGACTAGCGGGACGCTCAATGAGCAGTTCTTC

j_gene: TRBJ2-1
abundance: many
v_gene: TRBV2
d_gene: NA
CDR3aa: CASSGYAYNEQFF
CDR3nt: TGTGCCAGCAGCGGGTACGCATACAATGAGCAGTTCTTC

j_gene: TRBJ1-4
abundance: NA
v_gene: TRBV2
d_gene: NA
CDR3aa: CASTEGWENLFF
CDR3nt: TGTGCCAGCACGGAGGGCTGGGAAAATCTGTTTTTT

j_gene: TRBJ2-5
abundance: NA
v_gene: TRBV7-8
d_gene: TRBD1
CDR3aa: CASRPYRGDTQETQYF
CDR3nt: TGTGCCAGCAGACCCTACAGGGGAGATACCCAAGAGACCCAGTACTTC